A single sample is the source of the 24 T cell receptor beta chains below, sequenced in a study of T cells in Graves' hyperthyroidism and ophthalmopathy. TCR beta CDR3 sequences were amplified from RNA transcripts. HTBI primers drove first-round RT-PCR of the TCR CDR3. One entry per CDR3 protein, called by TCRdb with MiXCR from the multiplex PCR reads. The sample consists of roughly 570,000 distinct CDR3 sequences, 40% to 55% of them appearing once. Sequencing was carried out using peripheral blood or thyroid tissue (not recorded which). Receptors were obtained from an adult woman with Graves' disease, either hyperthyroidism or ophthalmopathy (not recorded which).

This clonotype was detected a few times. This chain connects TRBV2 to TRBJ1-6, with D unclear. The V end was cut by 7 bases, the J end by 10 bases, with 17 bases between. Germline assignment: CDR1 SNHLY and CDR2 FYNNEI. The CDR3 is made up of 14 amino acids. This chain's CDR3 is CASNLRQGESPLHF. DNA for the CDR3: TGTGCCAGCAACCTTAGGCAAGGAGAATCACCCCTCCACTTT.

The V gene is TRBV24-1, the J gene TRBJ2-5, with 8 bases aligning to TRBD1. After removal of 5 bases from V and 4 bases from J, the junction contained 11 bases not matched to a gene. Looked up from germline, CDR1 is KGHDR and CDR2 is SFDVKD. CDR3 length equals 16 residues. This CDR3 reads CATSVQGASVLETQYF. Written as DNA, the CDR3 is TGTGCCACCAGTGTCCAGGGGGCATCGGTGTTAGAGACCCAGTACTTC.

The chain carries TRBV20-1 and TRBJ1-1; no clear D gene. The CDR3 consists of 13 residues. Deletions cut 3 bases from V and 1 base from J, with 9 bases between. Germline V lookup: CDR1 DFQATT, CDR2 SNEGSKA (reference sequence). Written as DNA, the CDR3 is TGCAGTGCTAGCCCCCAGGAGAACACTGAAGCTTTCTTT. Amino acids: CSASPQENTEAFF.

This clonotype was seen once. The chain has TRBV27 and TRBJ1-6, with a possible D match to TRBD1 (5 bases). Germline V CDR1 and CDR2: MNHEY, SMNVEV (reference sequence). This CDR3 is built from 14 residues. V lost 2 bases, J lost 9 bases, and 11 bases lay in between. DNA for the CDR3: TGTGCCAGCAGTTTAGTCGGGGCGGGTTCACCCCTCCACTTT. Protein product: CASSLVGAGSPLHF.

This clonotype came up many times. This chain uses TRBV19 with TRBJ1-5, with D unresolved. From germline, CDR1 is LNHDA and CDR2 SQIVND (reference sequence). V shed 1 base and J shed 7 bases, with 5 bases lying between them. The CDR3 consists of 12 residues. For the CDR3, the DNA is TGTGCCAGTAGTATAGGGGCCCAGCCCCAGCATTTT. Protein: CASSIGAQPQHF.

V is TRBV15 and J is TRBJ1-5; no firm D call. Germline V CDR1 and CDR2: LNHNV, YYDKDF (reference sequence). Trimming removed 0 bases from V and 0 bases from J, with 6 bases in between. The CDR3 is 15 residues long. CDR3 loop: CATSRDLSSNQPQHF. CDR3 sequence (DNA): TGTGCCACCAGCAGAGATTTGAGTAGCAATCAGCCCCAGCATTTT.

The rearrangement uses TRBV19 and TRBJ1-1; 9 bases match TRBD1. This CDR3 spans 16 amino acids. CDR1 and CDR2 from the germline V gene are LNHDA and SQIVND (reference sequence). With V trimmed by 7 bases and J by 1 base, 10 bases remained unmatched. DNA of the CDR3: TGTGCCAGTACCAGACGAGAGACAGGGGGGAACACTGAAGCTTTCTTT. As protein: CASTRRETGGNTEAFF.

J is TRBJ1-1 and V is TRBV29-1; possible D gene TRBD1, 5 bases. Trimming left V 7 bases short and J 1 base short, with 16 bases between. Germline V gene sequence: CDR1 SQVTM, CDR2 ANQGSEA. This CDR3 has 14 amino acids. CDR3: CSASSWQGNTEAFF. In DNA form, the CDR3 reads TGCAGCGCCAGCAGCTGGCAGGGGAACACTGAAGCTTTCTTT.

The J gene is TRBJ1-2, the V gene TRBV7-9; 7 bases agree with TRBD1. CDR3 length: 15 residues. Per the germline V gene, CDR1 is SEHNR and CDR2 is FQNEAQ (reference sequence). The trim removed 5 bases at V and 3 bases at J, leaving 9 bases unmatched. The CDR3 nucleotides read TGTGCCAGCAGCCCCAGGGGGAACACGTACTATGGCTACACCTTC. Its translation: CASSPRGNTYYGYTF. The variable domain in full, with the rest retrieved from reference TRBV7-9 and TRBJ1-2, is DTGVSQNPRHKITKRGQNVTFRCDPISEHNRLYWYRQTLGQGPEFLTYFQNEAQLEKSRLLSDRFSAERPKGSFSTLEIQRTEQGDSAMYLCASSPRGNTYYGYTFGSGTRLTVV.

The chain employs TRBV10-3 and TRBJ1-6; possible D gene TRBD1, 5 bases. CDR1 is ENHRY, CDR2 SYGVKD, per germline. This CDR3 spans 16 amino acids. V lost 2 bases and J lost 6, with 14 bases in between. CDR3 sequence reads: CAISEEGMISNSPLHF. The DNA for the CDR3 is TGTGCCATCAGTGAGGAGGGGATGATTTCTAATTCACCCCTCCACTTT.

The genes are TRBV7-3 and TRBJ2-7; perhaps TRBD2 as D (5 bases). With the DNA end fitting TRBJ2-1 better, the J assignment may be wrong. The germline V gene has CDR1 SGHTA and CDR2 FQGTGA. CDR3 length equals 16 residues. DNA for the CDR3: TGTGCCAGCAGCTTAAGCTCCAGCGGCCGGTACAATGAGCAGTTCTTC. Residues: CASSLSSSGRYNEQFF.

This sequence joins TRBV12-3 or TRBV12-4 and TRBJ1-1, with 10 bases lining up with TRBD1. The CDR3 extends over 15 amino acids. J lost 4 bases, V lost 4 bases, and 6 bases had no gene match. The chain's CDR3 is CASSSRDRGRTEAFF. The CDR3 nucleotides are TGTGCCAGCAGTTCCCGGGACAGGGGACGCACTGAAGCTTTCTTT.

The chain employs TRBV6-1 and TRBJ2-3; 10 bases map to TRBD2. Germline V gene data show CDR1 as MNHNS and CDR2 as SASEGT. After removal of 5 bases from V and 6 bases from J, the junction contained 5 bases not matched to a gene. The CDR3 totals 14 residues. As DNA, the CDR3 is TGTGCCAGCAGTTCAGCGGGAGGGAGGGATACGCAGTATTTT. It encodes CASSSAGGRDTQYF.

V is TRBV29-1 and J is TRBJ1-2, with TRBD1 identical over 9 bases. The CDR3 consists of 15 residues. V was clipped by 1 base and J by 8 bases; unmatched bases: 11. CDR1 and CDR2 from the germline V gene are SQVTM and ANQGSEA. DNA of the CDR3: TGCAGCGTTGAAGGTGTAGGGACAGGGTTGCAGGGCTACACCTTC. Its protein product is CSVEGVGTGLQGYTF.

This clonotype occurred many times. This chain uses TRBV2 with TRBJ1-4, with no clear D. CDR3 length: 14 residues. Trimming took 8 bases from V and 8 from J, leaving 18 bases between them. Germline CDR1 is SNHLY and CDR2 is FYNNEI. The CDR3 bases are TGTGCCAGCGCCGAGGGATCGGGGTGGGAAAAACTGTTTTTT. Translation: CASAEGSGWEKLFF. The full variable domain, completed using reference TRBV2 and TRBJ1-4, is EPEVTQTPSHQVTQMGQEVILRCVPISNHLYFYWYRQILGQKVEFLVSFYNNEISEKSEIFDDQFSVERPDGSNFTLKIRSTKLEDSAMYFCASAEGSGWEKLFFGSGTQLSVL.

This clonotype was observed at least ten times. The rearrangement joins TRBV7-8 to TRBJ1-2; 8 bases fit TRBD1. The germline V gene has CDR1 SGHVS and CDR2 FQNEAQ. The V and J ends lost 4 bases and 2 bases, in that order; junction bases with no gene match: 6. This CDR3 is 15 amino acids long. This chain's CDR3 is CASSSGTGQNYGYTF. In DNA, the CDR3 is TGTGCCAGCAGCTCCGGGACAGGTCAGAACTATGGCTACACCTTC.

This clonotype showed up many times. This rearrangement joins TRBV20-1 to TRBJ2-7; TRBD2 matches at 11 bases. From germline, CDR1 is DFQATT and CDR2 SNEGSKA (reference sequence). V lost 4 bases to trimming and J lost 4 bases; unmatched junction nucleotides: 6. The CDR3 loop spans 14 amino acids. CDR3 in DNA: TGCAGTGCTATTACTAGCGGGAGTTTTTACGAGCAGTACTTC. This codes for CSAITSGSFYEQYF.

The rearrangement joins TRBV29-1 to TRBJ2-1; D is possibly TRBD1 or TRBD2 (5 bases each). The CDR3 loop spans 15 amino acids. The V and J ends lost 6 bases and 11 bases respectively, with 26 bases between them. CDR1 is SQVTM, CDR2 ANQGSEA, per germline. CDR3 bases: TGCAGCGTACCTCGAGGGGCCCTCCGCCGCACTAAGCAGTTCTTC. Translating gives CSVPRGALRRTKQFF.

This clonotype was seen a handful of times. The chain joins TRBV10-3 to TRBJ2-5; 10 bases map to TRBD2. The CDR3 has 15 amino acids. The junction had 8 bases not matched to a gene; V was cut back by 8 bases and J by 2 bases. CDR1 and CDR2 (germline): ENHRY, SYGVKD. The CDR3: CAIGASGRVQETQYF. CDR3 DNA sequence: TGTGCCATCGGGGCTAGCGGGAGAGTACAAGAGACCCAGTACTTC.

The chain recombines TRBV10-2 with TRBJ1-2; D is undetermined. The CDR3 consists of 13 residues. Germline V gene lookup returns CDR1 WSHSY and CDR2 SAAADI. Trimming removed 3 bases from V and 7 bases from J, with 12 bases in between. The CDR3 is CASSDSGRSGYTF. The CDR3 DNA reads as TGCGCCAGCAGTGACTCCGGCCGTAGTGGCTACACCTTC.

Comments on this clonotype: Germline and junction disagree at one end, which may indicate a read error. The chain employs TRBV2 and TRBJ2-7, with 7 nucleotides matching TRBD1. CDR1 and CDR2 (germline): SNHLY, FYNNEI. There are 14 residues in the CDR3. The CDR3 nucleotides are TGTGCCAGCAGCCTGGGACAGCTTCCCGGGGAGCTGTACTTC. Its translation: CASSLGQLPGELYF.

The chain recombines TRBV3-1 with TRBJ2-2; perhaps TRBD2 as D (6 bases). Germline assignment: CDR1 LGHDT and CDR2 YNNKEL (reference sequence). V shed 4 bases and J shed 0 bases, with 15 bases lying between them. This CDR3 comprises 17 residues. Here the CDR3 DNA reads TGTGCCAGCAGCCTTTGGGGGGTCTACCCGAACACCGGGGAGCTGTTTTTT. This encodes CASSLWGVYPNTGELFF.

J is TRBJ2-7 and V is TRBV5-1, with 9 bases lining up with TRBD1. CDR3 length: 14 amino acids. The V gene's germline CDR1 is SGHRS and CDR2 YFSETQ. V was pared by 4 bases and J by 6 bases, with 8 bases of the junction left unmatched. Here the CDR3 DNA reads TGCGCCAGCAGCGGACAGGGGACAGCCGGCGAGCAGTACTTC. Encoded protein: CASSGQGTAGEQYF. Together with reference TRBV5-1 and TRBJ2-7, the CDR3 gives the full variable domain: KAGVTQTPRYLIKTRGQQVTLSCSPISGHRSVSWYQQTPGQGLQFLFEYFSETQRNKGNFPGRFSGRQFSNSRSEMNVSTLELGDSALYLCASSGQGTAGEQYFGPGTRLTVT.

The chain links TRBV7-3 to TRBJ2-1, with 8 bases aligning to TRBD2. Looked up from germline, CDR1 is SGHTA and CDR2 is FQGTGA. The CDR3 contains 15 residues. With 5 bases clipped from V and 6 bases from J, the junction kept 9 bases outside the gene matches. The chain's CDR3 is CASSLRTSLGNEQFF. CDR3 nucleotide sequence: TGTGCCAGCAGCCTCCGGACTAGCTTAGGCAATGAGCAGTTCTTC.